The 9 T cell receptor beta chains reported below all come from one sample, sequenced in a study of T cells after yellow fever vaccination. TCRdb re-called the 5' RACE reads with MiXCR, one entry per CDR3 protein. Here the sample spans a few hundred thousand distinct CDR3 sequences, 6.8% being singletons. Sequences were derived from PBMCs, sampled more than 40 days after the first yellow fever vaccination. The receptors shown here come from a man aged 18 to 29 who received the YFV17D yellow fever vaccine.

This clonotype has only a few counts. The chain couples TRBV20-1 to TRBJ2-6; D unclear. The CDR3 length is 17 residues. Per the germline V gene, CDR1 is DFQATT and CDR2 is SNEGSKA (reference sequence). The germline V and J ends were trimmed by 0 bases and 0 bases, with 12 bases remaining between them. The CDR3 here is CSARDQRTHSGANVLTF. CDR3 nucleotide sequence: TGCAGTGCTAGAGACCAACGGACCCACTCTGGGGCCAACGTCCTGACTTTC.

This clonotype was counted between two and nine times. V usage is TRBV7-6 and J usage is TRBJ2-3, with D perhaps matching TRBD1 (5 bases). The CDR3 loop spans 16 amino acids. V gave up 0 bases and J gave up 6 bases, with 16 bases separating them. The germline CDR1 and CDR2 sequences are SGHVS and FNYEAQ. CDR3 amino acids: CASSLAGADHRDTQYF. The CDR3 nucleotides read TGTGCCAGCAGCTTAGCAGGGGCAGACCATAGGGATACGCAGTATTTT.

The chain combines TRBV21-1 with TRBJ1-2. TRBV21-1 is a pseudogene locus. This CDR3 comprises 16 residues. DNA for the CDR3: TGTGCCAGCAGTATGCACGCCGGACGCATCGACTATGGCTACACCTTC. This gives the protein CASSMHAGRIDYGYTF.

This clonotype was seen a handful of times. The rearrangement uses TRBV6-5 and TRBJ2-4; tentative D call: TRBD1 (5 bases). The V gene lost 0 bases and the J gene lost 2 bases, with 11 bases spanning the gap. The CDR3 has 16 amino acids. Germline loops: CDR1 MNHEY, CDR2 SVGAGI. CDR3 region: CASSYSWGTTKNIQYF. The CDR3 DNA reads TGTGCCAGCAGTTACTCGTGGGGCACGACCAAAAACATTCAGTACTTC.

This clonotype was seen a few times. DNA of the CDR3: TGCGCCAGCACCGCCTACAGGGGAGGCCGCCCAGATACGCAGTATTTT. Protein product: CASTAYRGGRPDTQYF. The J gene is TRBJ2-3, the V gene TRBV5-1, with D possibly matching TRBD1 (7 bases). Germline loops: CDR1 SGHRS, CDR2 YFSETQ. The V end was cut by 6 bases, the J end by 4 bases, with 21 bases between. The CDR3 is made up of 16 amino acids.

This clonotype was counted many times. V and J are TRBV6-1 and TRBJ2-5; no clear D. The CDR3 runs 13 residues. Germline V gene lookup returns CDR1 MNHNS and CDR2 SASEGT. V shed 1 base and J shed 3 bases, with 6 bases lying between them. Here the CDR3 reads CASSEGEEETQYF. Here the CDR3 DNA reads TGTGCCAGCAGTGAAGGAGAGGAAGAGACCCAGTACTTC.

The chain has TRBV6-1 and TRBJ1-5; TRBD1 agrees at 9 bases. Germline V lookup: CDR1 MNHNS, CDR2 SASEGT. V shed 5 bases, J shed 1 base, and the junction held 6 bases outside the gene matches. This CDR3 contains 16 residues. CDR3 nucleotides: TGTGCCAGCAGTAGCACAGGGGGCTTGAGCAATCAGCCCCAGCATTTT. Protein product: CASSSTGGLSNQPQHF.

In this sample, this clonotype turned up many times. The chain is built from TRBV28 and TRBJ2-5, with 9 bases matching TRBD1. The CDR3 is made up of 14 amino acids. Germline V CDR1 and CDR2: MDHEN, SYDVKM. J was trimmed by 0 bases and V by 10 bases; bases with no gene match: 6. As DNA, the CDR3 is TGTGCCACTACGACAGGGGGGTACCAAGAGACCCAGTACTTC. This encodes CATTTGGYQETQYF.

This clonotype was counted between two and nine times. V is TRBV20-1 and J is TRBJ1-1, with a weak D call TRBD1 (5 bases). The germline CDR1 and CDR2 sequences are DFQATT and SNEGSKA (reference sequence). The V and J ends lost 5 bases and 1 base respectively, with 17 bases between them. This CDR3 is 15 amino acids long. Written as DNA, the CDR3 is TGCAGTGCTTGGGACTCCTTGGGGGGGAACACTGAAGCTTTCTTT. Translation gives CSAWDSLGGNTEAFF.